This T cell receptor beta chain came from a study of control samples from healthy donors and cancer patients. Sequencing was performed with immunoSEQ multiplex PCR; in TCRdb, only in-frame clones are kept and a portion is missing. In the table there are about 75,000 clones, 94% of which are singletons. This clone occurred once. With 4 bases removed from V and 6 bases from J, the gap between germline ends came to 24 bases. Per the germline V gene, CDR1 is LGHDT and CDR2 is YNNKEL (reference sequence). The CDR3 loop spans 18 amino acids. The chain joins TRBV3-1 (or the pseudogene TRBV3-2) to TRBJ2-2; weak D call: TRBD1 (6 bases). Material: blood. The origin of this receptor is a woman in her forties in good health. As DNA, the CDR3 is TGTGCCAGCAGCCCTTTGGACCATACGCAGGGGTATGCCGGGGAGCTGTTTTTT. Its protein is CASSPLDHTQGYAGELFF.